These 22 T cell receptor beta chains came from one sample sequenced in a study of CD8 T cells in ankylosing spondylitis. Each CDR3 protein is one row after TCRdb ran MiXCR on the 5' RACE reads. The table lists approximately 250,000 distinct CDR3 sequences, over 9.5% of them singletons. Sequenced sample: blood, either unsorted or a sorted T cell fraction (not recorded which). The receptors derive from a male donor with ankylosing spondylitis or in good health (not recorded which).

The CDR3 loop is CASTRDRGRTGGNTIYF. CDR3 DNA: TGTGCCAGCACCCGGGACAGGGGGCGCACGGGTGGAAACACCATATATTTT. The chain links TRBV6-1 to TRBJ1-3; 12 nucleotides agree with TRBD1. Germline values: CDR1 MNHNS, CDR2 SASEGT. CDR3 size: 17 residues. Losses at the gene ends were 7 bases for V and 3 bases for J; bases not matched to a gene: 10.

The table lists this clonotype with many counts. The chain couples TRBV12-3 or TRBV12-4 to TRBJ2-3, with 9 bases lining up with TRBD2. V shed 3 bases, J shed 8 bases, and the junction held 12 bases outside the gene matches. The CDR3 has 16 amino acids. The chain's CDR3 is CASSFVVTSGSGTQYF. In nucleotides, the CDR3 is TGTGCCAGCAGTTTTGTGGTGACTAGCGGCTCCGGTACGCAGTATTTT.

In this sample, this clonotype turned up many times. This chain uses TRBV5-1 with TRBJ1-1, with D perhaps TRBD1 (6 bases). Germline loops: CDR1 SGHRS, CDR2 YFSETQ. This CDR3 is built from 16 residues. Trimming took off 3 bases at V and 4 bases at J, with 19 bases between the two ends. CDR3 residues: CASSSAGARAATEAFF. The CDR3 nucleotides read TGCGCCAGCAGCTCGGCGGGGGCTCGGGCAGCCACTGAAGCTTTCTTT.

Ten or more counts support this clonotype. The chain is built from TRBV20-1 and TRBJ1-3, with unresolved D. With 1 base removed from V and 9 bases from J, the gap between germline ends came to 13 bases. The CDR3 is made up of 13 amino acids. Germline CDR1 reads DFQATT; CDR2 reads SNEGSKA (reference sequence). CDR3 protein: CSARGRAVRTIYF. DNA for the CDR3: TGCAGTGCTAGAGGGAGAGCTGTCCGCACCATATATTTT.

This chain connects TRBV19 to TRBJ2-3, with D uncertain. From germline, CDR1 is LNHDA and CDR2 SQIVND (reference sequence). Trimming stripped 10 bases from V and 2 bases from J, with 16 bases between. The CDR3 extends over 14 amino acids. The chain's CDR3 is CATRQDLATDTQYF. CDR3 sequence (DNA): TGTGCCACCCGGCAGGACCTTGCCACAGATACGCAGTATTTT.

This clonotype was seen repeatedly, ten times or more. The chain is built from TRBV12-3 or TRBV12-4 and TRBJ2-2, with D perhaps matching TRBD1 (5 bases). Between the trimmed V and J ends, which lost 6 bases and 6 bases, there was a span of 11 bases. This CDR3 contains 13 residues. The CDR3 sequence: CASRPSGPGELFF. The CDR3 DNA sequence: TGTGCCAGCAGGCCCTCAGGGCCCGGGGAGCTGTTTTTT.

This clonotype was counted many times. The chain has TRBV12-3 or TRBV12-4 and TRBJ1-3; D uncertain. CDR3 length equals 14 residues. Trimming removed 5 bases at V and 7 bases at J, with 15 bases between. CDR3 residues: CASSPERARNTIYF. CDR3 DNA sequence: TGTGCCAGCAGTCCAGAGAGGGCGCGCAACACCATATATTTT.

The chain carries TRBV3-1 and TRBJ1-2; D gene uncertain. V was trimmed by 5 bases and J by 8 bases, leaving 9 bases between them. CDR1 and CDR2 from the germline V gene are LGHDT and YNNKEL (reference sequence). The CDR3 consists of 11 residues. The CDR3 DNA follows: TGTGCCAGCAGCACGGGTCGGGGCTACACCTTC. Its protein is CASSTGRGYTF. The entire variable domain, with the rest obtained from reference TRBV3-1 and TRBJ1-2, is as follows: DTAVSQTPKYLVTQMGNDKSIKCEQNLGHDTMYWYKQDSKKFLKIMFSYNNKELIINETVPNRFSPKSPDKAHLNLHINSLELGDSAVYFCASSTGRGYTFGSGTRLTVV.

This clonotype was observed at least ten times. CDR3 DNA: TGCGCCAGCAGTTTTAGCGGGGGGGACAATGAGCAGTTCTTC. Translating it yields CASSFSGGDNEQFF. The chain carries TRBV10-2 and TRBJ2-1, with 11 bases identical to TRBD2. Looked up from germline, CDR1 is WSHSY and CDR2 is SAAADI. The CDR3 loop spans 14 amino acids. The V segment lost 5 bases and the J segment 5 bases; nucleotides outside the gene matches: 2.

The rearrangement links TRBV20-1 to TRBJ2-3, with D unclear. V was cut by 6 bases and J by 0 bases, with 7 bases left in between. The CDR3 sequence is 12 residues long. The germline gives CDR1 DFQATT, CDR2 SNEGSKA (reference sequence). CDR3 loop: CSASDSTDTQYF. The DNA of the CDR3 is TGCAGTGCCTCCGACAGCACAGATACGCAGTATTTT.

The sample holds many counts of this clonotype. As DNA, the CDR3 is TGTGCCAGCTCACCGGGACATGTCTACACTGAAGCTTTCTTT. It yields the protein CASSPGHVYTEAFF. The chain has TRBV18 and TRBJ1-1; D possibly corresponds to TRBD1 (6 bases). V lost 3 bases and J 3 bases, leaving 11 bases between the germline ends. The CDR3 sequence is 14 residues long. Germline assignment: CDR1 KGHSH and CDR2 LQKENI.

This clonotype was seen only a few times. In nucleotides, the CDR3 is TGTGCCAGCGAGGGGACCTACAATGAGCAGTTCTTC. Protein: CASEGTYNEQFF. The V call is TRBV2, the J call TRBJ2-1; D is tentatively TRBD1 or TRBD2 (5 bases each). Trimming took off 8 bases at V and 2 bases at J, with 7 bases between the two ends. In germline, CDR1 is SNHLY, CDR2 FYNNEI. The CDR3 length is 12 residues. The complete variable domain, with remaining parts taken from reference TRBV2 and TRBJ2-1, reads EPEVTQTPSHQVTQMGQEVILRCVPISNHLYFYWYRQILGQKVEFLVSFYNNEISEKSEIFDDQFSVERPDGSNFTLKIRSTKLEDSAMYFCASEGTYNEQFFGPGTRLTVL.

This clonotype was observed many times. This rearrangement joins TRBV20-1 to TRBJ2-5; D not resolved. Trimming cost V 7 bases and J 5 bases, with 14 bases left between them. The CDR3 is made up of 12 amino acids. The V gene's germline CDR1 is DFQATT and CDR2 SNEGSKA (reference sequence). The CDR3 DNA reads as TGCAGTGGATCCATGGGCGCCGAGACCCAGTACTTC. Protein product: CSGSMGAETQYF.

This clonotype was seen at least ten times. CDR3 residues: CASSLEGELFF. The CDR3 region has the DNA TGCGCCAGCAGCTTGGAAGGGGAGCTGTTTTTT. The rearrangement links TRBV5-1 to TRBJ2-2; D gene ambiguous. CDR1 and CDR2 (germline): SGHRS, YFSETQ. The CDR3 totals 11 residues. Trimming took 0 bases from V and 8 from J, leaving 2 bases between them. The full variable domain, completed using reference TRBV5-1 and TRBJ2-2, is KAGVTQTPRYLIKTRGQQVTLSCSPISGHRSVSWYQQTPGQGLQFLFEYFSETQRNKGNFPGRFSGRQFSNSRSEMNVSTLELGDSALYLCASSLEGELFFGEGSRLTVL.

This clonotype was recorded at least ten times. The rearrangement uses TRBV12-3 or TRBV12-4 and TRBJ1-2; D uncertain. V lost 5 bases, J lost 6 bases, and 16 bases lay in between. This CDR3 comprises 14 residues. The CDR3 sequence: CASSPSWGRDGYTF. CDR3 coding DNA: TGTGCCAGCAGTCCCAGCTGGGGAAGGGATGGCTACACCTTC.

This clonotype was seen at least ten times. The chain recombines TRBV20-1 with TRBJ1-2; possibly TRBD1 for D (6 bases). The CDR3 runs to 12 residues. V was shortened by 6 bases and J by 7 bases, with 15 bases between the two germline ends. CDR1 is DFQATT and CDR2 is SNEGSKA in the germline V gene (reference sequence). CDR3 region: CSAEGVRGGYTF. The CDR3 coding sequence is TGCAGTGCAGAGGGGGTTAGGGGTGGCTACACCTTC.

Many counts were recorded for this clonotype. The chain has TRBV20-1 and TRBJ2-1; TRBD2 is a possible D gene (6 bases). This CDR3 is 18 amino acids long. V was clipped by 3 bases and J by 7 bases, with 28 bases between them. The germline CDR1 and CDR2 sequences are DFQATT and SNEGSKA (reference sequence). DNA of the CDR3: TGCAGTGCTAGTACGCCAGTGGCGGTCCTAGCGTCAACGAATGAGCAGTTCTTC. Translating gives CSASTPVAVLASTNEQFF.

The table lists this clonotype with many counts. The rearrangement uses TRBV7-6 and TRBJ2-2; possible D gene TRBD2, 6 bases. The CDR3 runs 16 residues. The V gene lost 2 bases and the J gene lost 1 base, with 11 bases spanning the gap. Germline V gene sequence: CDR1 SGHVS, CDR2 FNYEAQ. In nucleotides, the CDR3 is TGTGCCAGCAGCTTAACTTCGCGGGGGAACACCGGGGAGCTGTTTTTT. As protein: CASSLTSRGNTGELFF.

This clonotype has at least ten counts. The chain has TRBV29-1 and TRBJ2-7, with D maybe TRBD1 (6 bases). Germline V CDR1 and CDR2: SQVTM, ANQGSEA. Trimming removed 0 bases from V and 5 bases from J, with 14 bases in between. CDR3 length equals 14 residues. This CDR3 is CSVEDPDRFDEQYF. DNA for the CDR3: TGCAGCGTTGAAGATCCAGACAGGTTCGACGAGCAGTACTTC.

This clonotype has ten or more counts. The V and J genes are TRBV4-2 and TRBJ2-7; 10 bases align to TRBD2. The germline V gene encodes CDR1 LGHNA and CDR2 YNFKEQ. V shed 2 bases, J shed 1 base, and the junction held 5 bases outside the gene matches. The CDR3 is made up of 16 amino acids. The CDR3 sequence is CASSQYLAGDSYEQYF. The CDR3 coding sequence is TGTGCCAGCAGCCAATACCTAGCGGGGGATTCCTACGAGCAGTACTTC.

This clonotype has at least ten counts. The gene calls are TRBV6-1 and TRBJ2-5; maybe TRBD2 (6 bases). CDR3 length: 16 residues. Trimming stripped 4 bases from V and 5 bases from J, with 20 bases between. Germline V lookup: CDR1 MNHNS, CDR2 SASEGT. The CDR3 region is CASSVLLEGLGETQYF. CDR3 sequence (DNA): TGTGCCAGCAGTGTTTTACTGGAGGGCCTCGGTGAGACCCAGTACTTC.

As for this clonotype: This may come from a read error, since a much larger clone is one base off. V gene TRBV2 combines with J gene TRBJ2-1, with D maybe TRBD1 (5 bases). Germline V gene lookup returns CDR1 SNHLY and CDR2 FYNNEI. This CDR3 region has 12 residues. V lost 1 base and J lost 9, with 7 bases in between. The CDR3 DNA reads as TGTGCCAGCAGTGAAGGGGGCTCTGAGCAGTTCTTC. Residues: CASSEGGSEQFF.